This T cell receptor beta chain is from a study of blood T cell repertoires in COVID-19. As handled by the study authors: Counts of nucleated cells, estimated from reference gene primer amplification, were obtained. Only in-frame clones appear in the TCRdb table, and some are missing; sequencing was by immunoSEQ multiplex PCR. Clonal size and the V and J genes are those of that table, whereas D and trimming came from the DNA. The sample contains about 100,000 clones, just under 95% of which appear only once. In germline, CDR1 is SNHLY, CDR2 FYNNEI. The CDR3 covers 14 residues. Trimming stripped 0 bases from V and 9 bases from J, with 14 bases between.

The TCR sequence derives from a man between 65 and 85 years old with acute or convalescent COVID-19. The sequenced sample was peripheral blood. The chain links TRBV2 to TRBJ1-1, with D perhaps TRBD1 (6 bases). DNA for the CDR3: TGTGCCAGCAGTGAAGCGTCTTGGACAGATAAAGCTTTCTTT. Its protein is CASSEASWTDKAFF.